These 2 T cell receptor beta chains came from one sample sequenced in a study of T cell repertoires in cytomegalovirus infection. These receptors' targets are unknown. TCRdb passed the reads through MiXCR, listing each CDR3 protein once. The profile shows roughly 120,000 distinct CDR3 sequences, around 32% of them singletons. Material: CD8+ T cells from cultured PBMCs, obtained from culture after CMV antigen stimulation. The receptors derive from a human donor in good health (CMV status not recorded). Some clones in this sample may be carry-over from other donors' samples.

This clonotype was observed a handful of times. The chain's CDR3 is CASSYPPTGGGTDTQYF. The CDR3 DNA sequence: TGTGCCAGCAGTTACCCTCCGACAGGGGGAGGCACAGATACGCAGTATTTT. The V gene is TRBV12-3 or TRBV12-4, the J gene TRBJ2-3, with TRBD1 identical over 9 bases. The CDR3 loop spans 17 amino acids. J lost 1 base, V lost 4 bases, and 9 bases had no gene match.

The chain employs TRBV2 and TRBJ1-1; no firm D call. The germline V and J ends were trimmed by 2 bases and 6 bases, with 13 bases remaining between them. The CDR3 contains 14 residues. Per the germline V gene, CDR1 is SNHLY and CDR2 is FYNNEI. The CDR3 DNA follows: TGTGCCAGCAGTGAACGGAGGAGTTGGGCTGAAGCTTTCTTT. Protein: CASSERRSWAEAFF. Drawing the rest from reference TRBV2 and TRBJ1-1, the complete variable domain is EPEVTQTPSHQVTQMGQEVILRCVPISNHLYFYWYRQILGQKVEFLVSFYNNEISEKSEIFDDQFSVERPDGSNFTLKIRSTKLEDSAMYFCASSERRSWAEAFFGQGTRLTVV.